This TCR beta chain was identified in a study of T cells in localized non-small cell lung cancer (TCRdb year 2020). Background on the whole study: T cell repertoires of a few hundred early-stage NSCLC patients were analyzed, with tumors being compared against uninvolved tumor-adjacent lungs. The cohort consisted of under 300 treatment-naive NSCLC patients whose localized lung tumors had been resected. Of the NSCLC patients, 129 were male and approximately 99 were female, and the mean age was approximately 66 years. Overall study outcomes, separate from this receptor: Because the study design was exploratory, TCR variables were selected using unadjusted p-values without false-discovery rate correction. Because multi-region tumor sequencing was not performed, intratumor heterogeneity could not be ruled out. A median of roughly 60 of the top 100 tumor clones were detected in paired uninvolved adjacent lung, and 28 of these tumor clones were also found among the top 100 clones of the paired uninvolved adjacent lung. The highest T cell clonality was observed in uninvolved tumor-adjacent lung, where clonality exceeded that of tumor, suggesting that antigenic responses were more focused in uninvolved tumor-adjacent lung. Higher blood T cell density associated with longer overall survival, while higher adjacent-lung clonality associated with shorter survival.

Comments on this clone: No cognate antigen has been identified for it. Base qualities are not provided; no much larger clone lies one nucleotide away.

According to the germline V gene, CDR1 reads MNHNS and CDR2 reads SASEGT. Taken from cysteine to phenylalanine, the CDR3 has 14 residues. CDR3 DNA is the only sequence kept; it has 42 bases, read in frame from the first base. V trim: 11 bases; J trim: 5 bases; unmatched bases: 11. At diagnosis, peripheral blood, uninvolved tumor-adjacent lung and tumor were collected and were preserved as a mix of fresh-frozen and FFPE material. Blood samples were analyzed as peripheral blood mononuclear cells for TCR repertoire profiling. The immunoSEQ Assay was used to sequence TCR beta CDR3 regions from DNA. The original pipeline was this. To compute T cell density, TCR beta template counts were normalized to usable DNA, which was estimated by amplifying housekeeping genes. The preseqR package was used to estimate richness by extrapolating to 400,000 templates for PBMC samples and to 120,000 templates for tissue samples. Clonality was defined as one minus Pielou's evenness. Tissue-enriched TCRs were identified through differential abundance testing performed on productive amino-acid clonotypes, with a minimum total count of 5 and an alpha of 0.1. The Jaccard Index and the Morisita Overlap Index were used to quantify repertoire overlap between compartments. GLIPH grouped TCR beta CDR3s together with public tetramer-defined viral CDR3s, and a viral motif had to include at least three viral sequences and show V-gene enrichment. TCRdb carries this immuneACCESS record with in-frame sequences only. Its versions omit some clonotypes, under half of them owing to an unresolved V gene in the studies checked, with the rest unexplained. From that table come the V and J calls and clone size; the DNA was used to work out D and trimming. The sample records 23,000 or so clones, approximately 92% of which are singletons. Of the sample, roughly 15% is held by the ten largest clones.

The receptor comes from a man aged 35-75 years with stage III squamous cell lung carcinoma. The material sequenced was peripheral blood, taken before any cancer treatment. The chain uses TRBV6-1 and TRBJ2-3; 9 bases in the middle match TRBD2. The CDR3 reads CALLERGAGDTQYF. The DNA sequence reads TGTGCCCTACTAGAGCGGGGGGCCGGAGATACGCAGTATTTT.